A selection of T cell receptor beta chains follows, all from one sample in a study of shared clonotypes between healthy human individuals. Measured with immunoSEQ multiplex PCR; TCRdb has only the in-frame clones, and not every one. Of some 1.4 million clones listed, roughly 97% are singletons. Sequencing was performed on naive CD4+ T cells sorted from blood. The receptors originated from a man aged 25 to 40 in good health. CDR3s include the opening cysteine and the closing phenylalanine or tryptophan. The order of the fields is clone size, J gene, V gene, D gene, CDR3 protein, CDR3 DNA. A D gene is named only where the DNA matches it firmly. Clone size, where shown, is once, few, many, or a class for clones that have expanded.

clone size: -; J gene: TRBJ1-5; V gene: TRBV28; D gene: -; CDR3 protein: CASSVAGMRGNQPQHF; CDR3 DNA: TGTGCCAGCAGTGTGGCAGGGATGAGGGGCAATCAGCCCCAGCATTTT
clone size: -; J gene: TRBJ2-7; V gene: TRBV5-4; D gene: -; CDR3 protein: CASSLSDRNYEQYF; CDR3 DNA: TGTGCCAGCAGCTTAAGCGATAGGAACTACGAGCAGTACTTC
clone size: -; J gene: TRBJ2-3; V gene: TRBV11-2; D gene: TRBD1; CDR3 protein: CASSVQGHSTDTQYF; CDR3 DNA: TGTGCCAGCAGCGTACAGGGGCATAGCACAGATACGCAGTATTTT
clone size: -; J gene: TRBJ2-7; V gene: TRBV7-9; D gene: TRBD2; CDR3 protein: CASSLAPSGRSYEQYF; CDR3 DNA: TGTGCCAGCAGCTTAGCGCCTAGCGGGAGAAGTTACGAGCAGTACTTC
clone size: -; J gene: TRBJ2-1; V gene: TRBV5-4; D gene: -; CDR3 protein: CASSLPGIYNEQFF; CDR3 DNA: TGTGCCAGCAGCTTGCCGGGGATTTACAATGAGCAGTTCTTC
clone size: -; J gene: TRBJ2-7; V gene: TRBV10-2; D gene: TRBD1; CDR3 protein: CASGEPGQGDEQYF; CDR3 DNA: TGCGCCAGCGGGGAGCCGGGACAGGGAGACGAGCAGTACTTC
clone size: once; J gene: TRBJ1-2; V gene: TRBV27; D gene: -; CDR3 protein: CASSRTATNYGYTF; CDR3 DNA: TGTGCCAGCAGCCGGACTGCGACTAACTATGGCTACACCTTC
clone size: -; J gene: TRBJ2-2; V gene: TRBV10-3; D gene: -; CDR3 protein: CAIRGVDTGELFF; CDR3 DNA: TGTGCCATCCGCGGTGTCGACACCGGGGAGCTGTTTTTT
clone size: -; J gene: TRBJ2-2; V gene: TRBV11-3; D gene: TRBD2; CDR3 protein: CASSLKRGGRTGELFF; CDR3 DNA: TGTGCCAGCAGCTTAAAACGGGGAGGGAGAACCGGGGAGCTGTTTTTT
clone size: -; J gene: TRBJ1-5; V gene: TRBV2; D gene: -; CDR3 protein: CASSPLLGGDQPQHF; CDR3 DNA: TGTGCCAGCAGTCCTCTCCTCGGGGGGGACCAGCCCCAGCATTTT
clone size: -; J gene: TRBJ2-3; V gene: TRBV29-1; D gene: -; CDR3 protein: CSVEQGPDTQYF; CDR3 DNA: TGCAGCGTTGAACAGGGTCCAGATACGCAGTATTTT
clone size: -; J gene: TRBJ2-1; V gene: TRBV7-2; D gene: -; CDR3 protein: CASSSLDYEQFF; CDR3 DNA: TGTGCCAGCAGCTCCCTAGATTATGAGCAGTTCTTC
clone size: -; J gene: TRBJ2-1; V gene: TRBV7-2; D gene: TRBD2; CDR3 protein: CASSLRGGSYNEQFF; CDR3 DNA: TGTGCCAGCAGCTTACGGGGGGGGTCCTACAATGAGCAGTTCTTC
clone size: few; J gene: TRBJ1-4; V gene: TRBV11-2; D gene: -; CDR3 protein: CASSGVMAKLFF; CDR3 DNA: TGTGCCAGCAGCGGGGTTATGGCGAAACTGTTTTTT
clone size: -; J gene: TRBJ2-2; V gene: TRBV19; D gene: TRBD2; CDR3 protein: CASSRASGGNTGELFF; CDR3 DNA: TGTGCCAGTAGTAGAGCTAGCGGGGGGAACACCGGGGAGCTGTTTTTT
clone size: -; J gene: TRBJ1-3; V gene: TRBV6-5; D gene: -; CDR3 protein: CASSYWGKLGNTIYF; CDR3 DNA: TGTGCCAGCAGTTACTGGGGGAAATTGGGAAACACCATATATTTT
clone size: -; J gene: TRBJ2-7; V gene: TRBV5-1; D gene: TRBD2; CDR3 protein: CASSPLSIPGLAYEQYF; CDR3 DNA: TGCGCCAGCAGCCCCCTAAGTATCCCCGGACTAGCCTACGAGCAGTACTTC
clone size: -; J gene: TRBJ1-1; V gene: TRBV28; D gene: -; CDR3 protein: CASRPGRYEAFF; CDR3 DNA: TGTGCCAGCCGCCCCGGCAGATATGAAGCTTTCTTT
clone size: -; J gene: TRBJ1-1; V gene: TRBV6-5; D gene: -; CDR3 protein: CASRRPTAANTEAFF; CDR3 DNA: TGTGCCAGCAGGCGACCGACAGCGGCGAACACTGAAGCTTTCTTT
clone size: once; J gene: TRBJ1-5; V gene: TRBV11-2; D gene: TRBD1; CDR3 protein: CASSRDRGNQPQHF; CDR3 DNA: TGTGCCAGCAGCAGGGACAGGGGGAATCAGCCCCAGCATTTT
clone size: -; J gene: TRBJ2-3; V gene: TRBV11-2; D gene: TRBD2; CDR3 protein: CASSFTTSGRPGDTQYF; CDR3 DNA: TGTGCCAGCAGCTTTACTACTAGCGGGAGGCCGGGGGATACGCAGTATTTT
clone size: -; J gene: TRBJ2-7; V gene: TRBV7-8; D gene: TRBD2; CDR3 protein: CASSHLRGLAGHGSYEQYF; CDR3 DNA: TGTGCCAGCAGCCACCTCCGGGGACTAGCGGGACATGGGTCCTACGAGCAGTACTTC
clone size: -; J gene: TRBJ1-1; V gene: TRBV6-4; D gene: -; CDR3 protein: CATPMGVMAWGAFF; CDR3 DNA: TGTGCCACCCCGATGGGGGTGATGGCCTGGGGAGCTTTCTTT
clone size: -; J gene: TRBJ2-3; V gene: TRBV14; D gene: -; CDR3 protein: CASSLGPTDTQYF; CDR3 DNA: TGTGCCAGCAGCCTTGGGCCCACAGATACGCAGTATTTT
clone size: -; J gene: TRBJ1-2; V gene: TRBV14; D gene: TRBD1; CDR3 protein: CASSQEQGSYYGYTF; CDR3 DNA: TGTGCCAGCAGCCAAGAACAGGGGTCCTACTATGGCTACACCTTC
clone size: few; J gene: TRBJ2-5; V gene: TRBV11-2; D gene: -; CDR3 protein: CASSTVRDPQRETQYF; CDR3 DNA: TGTGCCAGCAGCACCGTCCGGGATCCCCAGCGAGAGACCCAGTACTTC
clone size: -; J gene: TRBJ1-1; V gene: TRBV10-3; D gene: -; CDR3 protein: CAMMDTLNTEAFF; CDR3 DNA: TGTGCCATGATGGACACGTTGAACACTGAAGCTTTCTTT
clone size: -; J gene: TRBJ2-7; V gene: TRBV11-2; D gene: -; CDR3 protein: CASSPVAAKYEQYF; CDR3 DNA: TGTGCCAGCAGCCCCGTGGCGGCAAAGTACGAGCAGTACTTC
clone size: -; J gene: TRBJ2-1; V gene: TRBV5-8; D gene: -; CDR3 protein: CASSTPKVGSSYNEQFF; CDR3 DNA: TGTGCCAGCAGCACCCCGAAAGTCGGGAGCTCCTACAATGAGCAGTTCTTC
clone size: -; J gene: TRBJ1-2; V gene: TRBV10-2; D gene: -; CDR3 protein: CASSRGFSYGYTF; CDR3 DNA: TGCGCCAGCAGCAGAGGGTTCAGCTATGGCTACACCTTC
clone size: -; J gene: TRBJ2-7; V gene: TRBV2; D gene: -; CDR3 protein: CASSEVRDKSGEQYF; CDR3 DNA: TGTGCCAGCAGTGAAGTTAGGGACAAGTCCGGGGAGCAGTACTTC
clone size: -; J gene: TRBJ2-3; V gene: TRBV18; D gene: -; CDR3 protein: CASSLQPTDTQYF; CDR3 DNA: TGTGCCAGCTCACTTCAACCCACAGATACGCAGTATTTT